Presented here are 4 T cell receptor beta chains from one specimen sequenced in a study of PD-1 blockade in classical Hodgkin lymphoma. Profiled with immunoSEQ multiplex PCR; TCRdb holds only in-frame clones, not every one. The top ten clones hold 37% of a sample with fewer than 50,000 clones, about three quarters of them seen once. Time point defined: cycle 4 day 1 (C4D1), after 6 weeks of nivolumab. All patients relapsed after autologous stem cell transplantation, and brentuximab vedotin exposure varied. Source: peripheral blood mononuclear cells (PBMCs), taken before the fourth cycle of nivolumab. The source of these receptors is a human donor with classical Hodgkin lymphoma.

This chain uses TRBV6-1 with TRBJ2-1; D remains unclear. CDR1 is MNHNS and CDR2 is SASEGT in the germline V gene. V dropped 5 bases and J dropped 8 bases, with 19 bases sitting between them. The CDR3 covers 15 residues. The CDR3: CASSWSVTKSDEQFF. The CDR3 DNA follows: TGTGCCAGCAGTTGGAGCGTGACGAAAAGCGATGAGCAGTTCTTC.

This clone has just one count. The chain recombines TRBV7-9 with TRBJ2-3; D not resolved. The V end was cut by 3 bases, the J end by 0 bases, with 7 bases between. CDR1 is SEHNR, CDR2 FQNEAQ, per germline (reference sequence). This CDR3 has 14 amino acids. This CDR3 reads CASSFLQSTDTQYF. For the CDR3, the DNA is TGTGCCAGCAGCTTTCTCCAGAGCACAGATACGCAGTATTTT.

The chain carries TRBV6-5 and TRBJ2-7; weak D call: TRBD2 (6 bases). This CDR3 contains 13 residues. CDR1 is MNHEY, CDR2 SVGAGI, per germline. Trimming removed 2 bases from V and 7 bases from J, with 12 bases in between. The CDR3 region is CASSYLSGGEQYF. Here the CDR3 DNA reads TGTGCCAGCAGTTACCTTTCTGGGGGGGAGCAGTACTTC.

The sample holds one count of this clone. J is TRBJ1-2 and V is TRBV28; D gene unclear. The CDR3 sequence is 16 residues long. In germline, CDR1 is MDHEN, CDR2 SYDVKM. V dropped 2 bases and J dropped 6 bases, with 19 bases sitting between them. The CDR3 bases are TGTGCCAGCAGTTTACCCAATTGGGCCTCGAAGGATGGCTACACCTTC. This sequence encodes CASSLPNWASKDGYTF.